The rows below give T cell receptor beta chains drawn from one sample of a study of shared T cell receptors in the human thymus. Clones were read by immunoSEQ multiplex PCR, and TCRdb kept only the in-frame ones, dropping some. The repertoire holds some 700,000 clones, with 80% to 90% as singletons. The same specimen was also included in a second study, on human thymus T cells.

Sequenced sample: thymocytes. These receptors all stem from a girl in the first two years of life with a congenital heart defect. Each CDR3 is given with its conserved first and last residue. A D gene is named only where the DNA matches it firmly. Clone sizes are given selectively: once, few, many, or a class where the clone is expanded.

D gene	clone size	V gene	CDR3 length	J gene	CDR3 DNA	CDR3 protein
NA	NA	TRBV5-1	16	TRBJ1-5	TGCGCCAGCAGCTTGGCCGGCGGGGGGGCAGGGCAGCCCCAGCATTTT	CASSLAGGGAGQPQHF
TRBD1	once	TRBV5-1	17	TRBJ1-3	TGCGCCAGCAGCTTGGGGAAGAGGGGGCCCTCTGGAAACACCATATATTTT	CASSLGKRGPSGNTIYF
NA	NA	TRBV9	14	TRBJ1-3	TGTGCCAGCAGCGTAGACCGGGTAACGAACACCATATATTTT	CASSVDRVTNTIYF
TRBD1	NA	TRBV27	15	TRBJ1-2	TGTGCCAGCAGTTTATCTCGGGACAGCCTCTATGGCTACACCTTC	CASSLSRDSLYGYTF
TRBD1	NA	TRBV7-9	17	TRBJ2-1	TGTGCCAGCAGCCCGGGACAGGGGCCTTTAACCTACAATGAGCAGTTCTTC	CASSPGQGPLTYNEQFF
NA	NA	TRBV5-1	12	TRBJ2-5	TGCGCCAGCAGCGCGGGGGCAGAGACCCAGTACTTC	CASSAGAETQYF
NA	NA	TRBV4-3	15	TRBJ1-1	TGCGCCAGCAGCCAAGAAGCCCAGGGTAACACTGAAGCTTTCTTT	CASSQEAQGNTEAFF
NA	few	TRBV19	17	TRBJ1-2	TGTGCCACCAGATCTGTCGATACACTCCCGACACGGAATGGCTACACCTTC	CATRSVDTLPTRNGYTF
NA	once	TRBV5-1	14	TRBJ2-2	TGCGCCAGCAGCTTCGGACTCCTCACCGGGGAGCTGTTTTTT	CASSFGLLTGELFF
NA	NA	TRBV5-1	16	TRBJ1-4	TGCGCCAGCAGCTCGGGACTATATCACCCTAACGAAAAACTGTTTTTT	CASSSGLYHPNEKLFF
NA	NA	TRBV4-3	15	TRBJ2-3	TGCGCCAGCAGCCAAATAAGGGGGTTCACAGATACGCAGTATTTT	CASSQIRGFTDTQYF
NA	NA	TRBV5-1	16	TRBJ2-5	TGCGCCAGCAGCCCCCGCTGGAAGGGCGGGGAGGAGACCCAGTACTTC	CASSPRWKGGEETQYF
NA	NA	TRBV4-1	21	TRBJ1-2	TGCGCCAGCAGCCAAGACTTTTTGACGGCCGGGACACTCAACAGCAACTATGGCTACACCTTC	CASSQDFLTAGTLNSNYGYTF
TRBD2	NA	TRBV7-9	17	TRBJ2-5	TGTGCCAGCAGCTTCAACCCCGGGACTAGCGGCCAAGAGACCCAGTACTTC	CASSFNPGTSGQETQYF
NA	NA	TRBV4-1	17	TRBJ2-2	TGCGCCAGCAGCCAACCAGGGCTTAATGCGAACACCGGGGAGCTGTTTTTT	CASSQPGLNANTGELFF
NA	NA	TRBV12-5	16	TRBJ1-3	TGTGCTAGTGGTCCCGAGGTGAACTCCTCTGGAAACACCATATATTTT	CASGPEVNSSGNTIYF
TRBD1	once	TRBV19	13	TRBJ1-1	TGTGCCAGTGGCCCCGACAGGGACACTGAAGCTTTCTTT	CASGPDRDTEAFF
NA	NA	TRBV15	18	TRBJ1-5	TGTGCCACCAGCAGAGAGGTTGGGGGGGGACAAGGGAATCAGCCCCAGCATTTT	CATSREVGGGQGNQPQHF
TRBD1	NA	TRBV5-8	14	TRBJ2-2	TGTGCCAGCAGCTCGGGGACAGCCACCGGGGAGCTGTTTTTT	CASSSGTATGELFF
NA	NA	TRBV6-5	14	TRBJ2-7	TGTGCCAGCAGTTACGGGCAGGGGAGCAACGAGCAGTACTTC	CASSYGQGSNEQYF
TRBD2	few	TRBV6-5	14	TRBJ2-7	TGTGCCAGCAGCTCGACTAGCGGGGGCCCCTTAGTCTACTTC	CASSSTSGGPLVYF
NA	NA	TRBV7-2	14	TRBJ2-3	TGTGCCAGCAGCGTGGCCAGAATCCCAGATACGCAGTATTTT	CASSVARIPDTQYF
TRBD1	NA	TRBV19	15	TRBJ2-7	TGTGCCAGTAGTATAAGTGACAGGGCACCATACGAGCAGTACTTC	CASSISDRAPYEQYF
NA	NA	TRBV5-4	15	TRBJ1-1	TGTGCCAGCAGCTTGTTAGAGGCTTTAGGCACTGAAGCTTTCTTT	CASSLLEALGTEAFF
NA	NA	TRBV29-1	13	TRBJ1-2	TGCAGCGTCAAAGCCGGGGGGCGTCGTGGCTACACCTTC	CSVKAGGRRGYTF
NA	once	TRBV7-8	14	TRBJ1-4	TGTGCCAGCAGCCGACAGGCAACTAATGAAAAACTGTTTTTT	CASSRQATNEKLFF
NA	NA	TRBV9	13	TRBJ1-6	TGTGCCAGCAGCGCCACGGTTAATTCACCCCTCCACTTT	CASSATVNSPLHF
NA	NA	TRBV6-1	15	TRBJ2-4	TGTGCCAGCAGGGGAGCCGGGGGTCCGGGAAACATTCAGTACTTC	CASRGAGGPGNIQYF
TRBD2	NA	TRBV9	18	TRBJ2-3	TGTGCCAGCAGCGTAGAGGGAGGACTAGCGGGGGGGCCCCCTACGCAGTATTTT	CASSVEGGLAGGPPTQYF
NA	NA	TRBV5-1	15	TRBJ2-7	TGCGCCAGCAGCTCTACTCCAACTCCCGCCTACGAGCAGTACTTC	CASSSTPTPAYEQYF
TRBD1	NA	TRBV16	16	TRBJ1-4	TGTGCCAGCAGCCAATTGTCCGGGACAGGGGAGGAAAAACTGTTTTTT	CASSQLSGTGEEKLFF
TRBD1	NA	TRBV6-4	14	TRBJ1-2	TGTGCCAGCAGTCCACGACAGGGAAACTATGGCTACACCTTC	CASSPRQGNYGYTF
NA	NA	TRBV30	13	TRBJ1-2	TGTGCCTACCACCACGTATCTATGTCGGGCTACACCTTC	CAYHHVSMSGYTF
NA	NA	TRBV28	18	TRBJ1-3	TGTGCCAGCAGTCAATTGCGTAGTTGGTTACTCTCTGGAAACACCATATATTTT	CASSQLRSWLLSGNTIYF
NA	NA	TRBV5-6	14	TRBJ1-2	TGTGCCAGCAGCCCGACAGGACCCCACTATGGCTACACCTTC	CASSPTGPHYGYTF
NA	NA	TRBV4-1	17	TRBJ1-3	TGCGCCAGCAGCCCCGATACCAGGCTCCTCTCTGGAAACACCATATATTTT	CASSPDTRLLSGNTIYF
NA	NA	TRBV5-6	15	TRBJ2-7	TGTGCCAGCAGCCGACCGGGGGTGCGCTCCTACGAGCAGTACTTC	CASSRPGVRSYEQYF
NA	few	TRBV20-1	11	TRBJ1-2	TGCAGTGCTAGCGGAGGGGTAGGCTACACCTTC	CSASGGVGYTF